This TCR beta chain comes out of a study of blood T cell repertoires in COVID-19. Study in general: Samples taken during acute and convalescent COVID-19 were collected in the United States, Italy and Spain. The analysed material was cDNA or gDNA that came from T cells, B-cell-depleted T cells, or PBMCs.

Original processing notes: For nucleated cells, counts were estimated from reference gene primer amplification. Sequencing was performed with immunoSEQ multiplex PCR; in TCRdb, only in-frame clones are kept and a portion is missing. For V, J and clone size, that table is used; D and trimming come from the DNA. The data show under 200,000 clones, about four fifths seen once. Per the germline V gene, CDR1 is SGHKS and CDR2 is YYEKEE (reference sequence). Trimming removed 0 bases from V and 1 base from J, with 5 bases in between. The CDR3 length is 14 residues. Source material: peripheral blood. The TCR originated in a man in his 70s with active or convalescent COVID-19. This rearrangement joins TRBV5-5 to TRBJ1-5; D unresolved. CDR3 coding DNA: TGTGCCAGCAGCTTGGCCGTGAGCAATCAGCCCCAGCATTTT. Protein: CASSLAVSNQPQHF. The whole variable domain, filled in from reference TRBV5-5 and TRBJ1-5, reads DAGVTQSPTHLIKTRGQQVTLRCSPISGHKSVSWYQQVLGQGPQFIFQYYEKEERGRGNFPDRFSARQFPNYSSELNVNALLLGDSALYLCASSLAVSNQPQHFGDGTRLSIL.